These T cell receptor beta chains were read from a single sample in a study of cytomegalovirus exposure and HLA in healthy donors. This table comes from immunoSEQ multiplex PCR, and its TCRdb copy is limited to in-frame clones, with some not included. The sample carries over 150,000 clones, over 70% recorded once. Sequences were obtained from PBMCs. The receptors originated from a male donor in good health and CMV-seropositive. CDR3s include the opening cysteine and the closing phenylalanine or tryptophan. A D gene is named only where the DNA matches it firmly. Size values are once, few and many counts, or a class for expanded clones, and some rows have none.

d_call | cdr3_length | j_call | v_call | clone_size | cdr3_aa | cdr3_nt
TRBD1 | 16 | TRBJ2-1 | TRBV7-9 | once | CASSDGTVWSYNEQFF | TGTGCCAGCAGCGACGGGACAGTGTGGTCCTACAATGAGCAGTTCTTC
. | 10 | TRBJ2-1 | TRBV6-1 | once | CASSRDEQFF | TGTGCCAGCAGTAGAGATGAGCAGTTCTTC
. | 13 | TRBJ2-7 | TRBV18 | . | CASSNRESSEQYF | TGTGCCAGCTCAAACAGGGAGTCATCCGAGCAGTACTTC
. | 13 | TRBJ1-2 | TRBV19 | . | CASSIELRYGYTF | TGTGCCAGTAGTATCGAGCTCCGCTATGGCTACACCTTC
TRBD2 | 17 | TRBJ2-6 | TRBV7-2 | few | CASSLVSGGSGANVLTF | TGTGCCAGCAGCTTAGTGTCGGGGGGCTCTGGGGCCAACGTCCTGACTTTC
TRBD2 | 16 | TRBJ2-2 | TRBV4-1 | . | CASSQDFRGGGLELFF | TGCGCCAGCAGCCAAGATTTCAGGGGCGGGGGGTTAGAGCTGTTTTTT
. | 14 | TRBJ1-2 | TRBV6-1 | once | CASSLPTDHYGYTF | TGTGCCAGCAGCTTACCGACAGACCACTATGGCTACACCTTC
. | 14 | TRBJ2-2 | TRBV4-2 | . | CASSQDGEAGELFF | TGTGCCAGCAGCCAAGATGGGGAGGCCGGGGAGCTGTTTTTT
. | 12 | TRBJ1-1 | TRBV7-3 | . | CASSAYRAEAFF | TGTGCCAGCAGCGCCTACAGGGCTGAAGCTTTCTTT
TRBD2 | 17 | TRBJ2-3 | TRBV2 | few | CASSEGAGALSTDTQYF | TGTGCCAGCAGTGAAGGAGCGGGGGCCCTCTCCACAGATACGCAGTATTTT
TRBD2 | 17 | TRBJ2-5 | TRBV7-2 | . | CASSPWTSGGPVETQYF | TGTGCCAGCAGCCCTTGGACTAGCGGGGGGCCGGTGGAGACCCAGTACTTC
TRBD1 | 16 | TRBJ1-6 | TRBV11-2 | . | CASSLAGQGVGSPLHF | TGTGCCAGCAGCTTAGCCGGACAGGGGGTAGGTTCACCCCTCCACTTT
TRBD2 | 15 | TRBJ2-1 | TRBV7-3 | . | CASSLERLAGHEQFF | TGTGCCAGCAGCCTTGAACGACTAGCGGGCCATGAGCAGTTCTTC
TRBD1 | 14 | TRBJ1-1 | TRBV19 | . | CASSIGRGDTEAFF | TGTGCCAGTAGTATAGGCAGGGGGGACACTGAAGCTTTCTTT
. | 12 | TRBJ1-1 | TRBV15 | . | CATSTWNTEAFF | TGTGCCACCAGCACTTGGAACACTGAAGCTTTCTTT
. | 15 | TRBJ2-7 | TRBV4-1 | . | CASSQGEGGFYEQYF | TGCGCCAGCAGCCAAGGCGAGGGGGGGTTTTACGAGCAGTACTTC
TRBD2 | 15 | TRBJ2-1 | TRBV6-5 | . | CATRGGLLSYNEQFF | TGTGCCACCCGGGGGGGACTACTCTCCTACAATGAGCAGTTCTTC
TRBD1 | 17 | TRBJ2-6 | TRBV5-6 | . | CASSLNRGSSGANVLTF | TGTGCCAGCAGCTTGAACAGGGGGAGTTCTGGGGCCAACGTCCTGACTTTC
. | 20 | TRBJ1-4 | TRBV4-1 | . | CASSRTWPLVGEGLNEKLFF | TGCGCCAGCAGCCGGACCTGGCCCTTAGTCGGGGAGGGTCTTAATGAAAAACTGTTTTTT
TRBD2 | 15 | TRBJ2-1 | TRBV18 | . | CASSTTSGGADEQFF | TGTGCCAGCTCAACCACTAGCGGGGGGGCCGATGAGCAGTTCTTC
TRBD1 | 13 | TRBJ1-1 | TRBV6-1 | . | CASGTGVGTEAFF | TGTGCCAGCGGGACAGGGGTCGGCACTGAAGCTTTCTTT
TRBD1 | 15 | TRBJ2-3 | TRBV5-1 | . | CASNRDRGTTDTQYF | TGCGCCAGCAACCGGGACAGGGGAACCACAGATACGCAGTATTTT
TRBD2 | 19 | TRBJ2-1 | TRBV5-1 | . | CASSFSGTSGGSSYNEQFF | TGCGCCAGCAGCTTCTCCGGGACTAGCGGGGGGAGCTCCTACAATGAGCAGTTCTTC
TRBD1 | 15 | TRBJ2-5 | TRBV5-1 | . | CASSFTGQGQETQYF | TGCGCCAGCAGCTTTACGGGACAGGGTCAAGAGACCCAGTACTTC
. | 15 | TRBJ1-5 | TRBV19 | once | CASSIVSRGDQPQHF | TGTGCCAGTAGTATAGTGTCGCGGGGGGATCAGCCCCAGCATTTT
. | 14 | TRBJ2-1 | TRBV11-2 | . | CASSLPRGSAEQFF | TGTGCCAGCAGCTTGCCCCGGGGGAGCGCCGAGCAGTTCTTC
. | 10 | TRBJ1-2 | TRBV2 | once | CATLLSGYTF | TGTGCCACCCTTCTGTCTGGCTACACCTTC
. | 15 | TRBJ1-1 | TRBV4-1 | . | CASSQAEGTNTEAFF | TGCGCCAGCAGCCAAGCTGAGGGAACGAACACTGAAGCTTTCTTT
TRBD2 | 16 | TRBJ2-3 | TRBV5-1 | . | CASSRARGERTDTQYF | TGCGCCAGCAGTAGAGCACGGGGGGAAAGGACAGATACGCAGTATTTT
. | 14 | TRBJ2-7 | TRBV7-8 | . | CASSLEFRSYEQYF | TGTGCCAGCAGCTTAGAGTTTCGGTCCTACGAGCAGTACTTC
TRBD1 | 15 | TRBJ1-6 | TRBV5-1 | once | CASSLAGQGRSPLHF | TGCGCCAGCAGCTTGGCCGGACAGGGCCGATCACCCCTCCACTTT
TRBD1 | 15 | TRBJ2-3 | TRBV6-6 | . | CASSYGTVSTDTQYF | TGTGCCAGCAGTTACGGGACAGTAAGCACAGATACGCAGTATTTT
. | 13 | TRBJ2-4 | TRBV6-5 | . | CASSDGTPNIQYF | TGTGCCAGCAGTGACGGGACTCCCAACATTCAGTACTTC
. | 16 | TRBJ2-3 | TRBV4-1 | . | CASSQEERRRTDTQYF | TGCGCCAGCAGCCAAGAAGAGAGGCGGCGCACAGATACGCAGTATTTT
. | 11 | TRBJ1-1 | TRBV2 | . | CASSVIREAFF | TGTGCCAGCTCGGTAATCCGTGAAGCTTTCTTT
TRBD1 | 16 | TRBJ2-3 | TRBV14 | . | CASSQTWTGEVDTQYF | TGTGCCAGCAGCCAAACGTGGACAGGGGAAGTAGATACGCAGTATTTT
TRBD1 | 15 | TRBJ1-1 | TRBV7-6 | . | CASSTGQVMTTEAFF | TGTGCCAGCAGCACGGGACAGGTTATGACCACTGAAGCTTTCTTT
TRBD1 | 17 | TRBJ1-1 | TRBV14 | . | CASSQLPGQGASTEAFF | TGTGCCAGCAGCCAATTACCGGGACAGGGGGCGTCCACTGAAGCTTTCTTT
. | 14 | TRBJ2-5 | TRBV6-5 | . | CASSYARGKKTQYF | TGTGCCAGCAGTTACGCCAGGGGAAAAAAGACCCAGTACTTC
. | 13 | TRBJ2-7 | TRBV27 | . | CASSSDGRGEQYF | TGTGCCAGCAGTTCGGACGGGAGAGGCGAGCAGTACTTC
. | 14 | TRBJ1-6 | TRBV5-6 | few | CASSLYSYNSPLHF | TGTGCCAGCAGCTTGTACTCCTATAATTCACCCCTCCACTTT
. | 15 | TRBJ2-7 | TRBV21-1 | . | CASTNGGLGSYEQYF | TGTGCCAGCACCAACGGGGGGTTGGGCTCCTACGAGCAGTACTTC
TRBD2 | 14 | TRBJ2-2 | TRBV5-4 | . | CASGRGGDTGELFF | TGTGCCAGCGGGCGGGGGGGCGACACCGGGGAGCTGTTTTTT
. | 13 | TRBJ2-7 | TRBV4-2 | . | CASRNSGSYEQYF | TGTGCCAGCAGGAATAGCGGTTCCTACGAGCAGTACTTC
. | 15 | TRBJ1-5 | TRBV4-1 | few | CASSPQLLLNQPQHF | TGCGCCAGCAGCCCACAGCTGCTCCTGAATCAGCCCCAGCATTTT
. | 15 | TRBJ1-3 | TRBV10-3 | . | CAISEQGKVGNTIYF | TGTGCCATCAGTGAGCAGGGGAAGGTCGGAAACACCATATATTTT
. | 12 | TRBJ2-7 | TRBV30 | . | CAWRKSSYEQYF | TGTGCCTGGAGGAAGAGCTCCTACGAGCAGTACTTC
TRBD1 | 16 | TRBJ1-2 | TRBV14 | . | CASSQEGTGDDYGYTF | TGTGCCAGCAGCCAGGAAGGGACAGGGGACGACTATGGCTACACCTTC
. | 15 | TRBJ1-1 | TRBV9 | . | CASSVGQSLNTEAFF | TGTGCCAGCAGCGTAGGACAGAGCCTGAACACTGAAGCTTTCTTT
. | 16 | TRBJ1-1 | TRBV18 | . | CASSPTNRPSSAEAFF | TGTGCCAGCTCACCAACGAACAGACCTAGCTCCGCTGAAGCTTTCTTT
TRBD2 | 16 | TRBJ2-5 | TRBV4-1 | . | CASSQVGGGDQETQYF | TGCGCCAGCAGCCAAGTGGGTGGGGGGGACCAAGAGACCCAGTACTTC
TRBD2 | 15 | TRBJ2-3 | TRBV29-1 | . | CSVDGLAGSTDTQYF | TGCAGCGTCGATGGACTAGCGGGGAGCACAGATACGCAGTATTTT
TRBD2 | 17 | TRBJ2-1 | TRBV10-3 | . | CAISEKASGGLGTEQFF | TGTGCCATCAGTGAGAAGGCTAGCGGGGGGTTGGGCACTGAGCAGTTCTTC
. | 14 | TRBJ1-2 | TRBV7-9 | . | CASSLQGGGYGYTF | TGTGCCAGCAGCTTACAGGGAGGTGGCTATGGCTACACCTTC
TRBD1 | 14 | TRBJ1-1 | TRBV7-3 | . | CASSSQGADTEAFF | TGTGCCAGCAGCTCACAGGGGGCTGACACTGAAGCTTTCTTT